This T cell receptor (beta chain) appears in the sequencing data of a study of shared clonotypes between healthy human individuals. Deep was the level used in running the assay. Only in-frame clones appear in the TCRdb table, and some are missing; sequencing was by immunoSEQ multiplex PCR. This sample has about 1 million clones, with under 80% found just once. Germline values: CDR1 KGHSH, CDR2 LQKENI. V lost 2 bases to trimming and J lost 0 bases, with 12 bases between them. The CDR3 has 16 residues. A CD45RA+ naive subset and a CD45RA-negative memory subset were split from CD4+ cells. The chain uses TRBV18 and TRBJ2-3; possible D gene TRBD2, 5 bases. Sequencing input: memory CD4+ T cells sorted from blood. The subset was: CD45RA-negative fraction. This sequence was found in a man between 18 and 35 years old in good health. CDR3 amino acids: CASSPGLAPSTDTQYF. As DNA, the CDR3 is TGTGCCAGCTCACCAGGGCTAGCACCTAGCACAGATACGCAGTATTTT.